These 18 T cell receptor beta chains share one sample of origin, sequenced in a study of identifying expanded T cells in peripheral blood. Profiled with immunoSEQ multiplex PCR; TCRdb holds only in-frame clones, not every one. Of under 110,000 clones listed, approximately 88% are singletons. Sequenced material: blood. Receptors originate from a person aged 18-70 years in good health.

The chain employs TRBV2 and TRBJ1-4; D is unclear. In germline, CDR1 is SNHLY, CDR2 FYNNEI. This CDR3 region has 14 residues. The V end was cut by 4 bases, the J end by 7 bases, with 13 bases between. The CDR3 nucleotides read TGTGCCAGCAGTGTGACCGGGTGGAGTGAAAAACTGTTTTTT. Protein: CASSVTGWSEKLFF.

This clone was picked up one time. The genes are TRBV7-8 and TRBJ2-5, with D perhaps TRBD2 (6 bases). The germline CDR1 and CDR2 sequences are SGHVS and FQNEAQ. This CDR3 region has 16 residues. V dropped 5 bases and J dropped 9 bases, with 25 bases sitting between them. CDR3 sequence reads: CASSLSPGLERGAQYF. In DNA, the CDR3 is TGTGCCAGCAGCCTCAGCCCGGGACTTGAGCGAGGCGCCCAGTACTTC.

This chain links TRBV7-2 with TRBJ1-5; no clear D. This CDR3 comprises 15 residues. From germline, CDR1 is SGHTA and CDR2 FQGNSA. V was shortened by 0 bases and J by 2 bases, with 8 bases between the two germline ends. CDR3 DNA: TGTGCCAGCAGCTTAGCCCCATCTGGCAATCAGCCCCAGCATTTT. Its protein product is CASSLAPSGNQPQHF.

This clone has just one count. V gene TRBV6-6 combines with J gene TRBJ1-1, with TRBD1 as a possible D gene (5 bases). From germline, CDR1 is MNHNY and CDR2 SVGAGI (reference sequence). The CDR3 sequence is 15 residues long. V gave up 6 bases and J gave up 0 bases, with 14 bases separating them. The CDR3 reads CASRPNPQVNTEAFF. The CDR3 DNA is TGTGCCAGCAGACCTAACCCACAGGTGAACACTGAAGCTTTCTTT.

The CDR3 is CASSPADRGQPQHF. The DNA for the CDR3 is TGTGCCAGCTCACCGGCGGACAGGGGTCAGCCCCAGCATTTT. V gene TRBV18 combines with J gene TRBJ1-5, with 9 nucleotides matching TRBD1. Germline assignment: CDR1 KGHSH and CDR2 LQKENI. The V segment lost 3 bases and the J segment 6 bases; nucleotides outside the gene matches: 3. CDR3 length equals 14 residues.

Note on this clone: At one boundary the junction diverges from the germline segment, which might be a read error. The V and J genes are TRBV5-5 and TRBJ1-4; 7 nucleotides align to TRBD1. This CDR3 comprises 14 residues. Per the germline V gene, CDR1 is SGHKS and CDR2 is YYEKEE (reference sequence). The CDR3 loop is CASSQDTGDEKLFF. CDR3 in DNA: TGCGCCAGCAGCCAGGACACAGGGGACGAAAAACTGTTTTTT.

The chain recombines TRBV19 with TRBJ1-1, with 8 bases identical to TRBD1. The junction had 6 bases not matched to a gene; V was cut back by 3 bases and J by 0 bases. The CDR3 is made up of 16 amino acids. In germline, CDR1 is LNHDA, CDR2 SQIVND (reference sequence). As DNA, the CDR3 is TGTGCCAGTAGTATTGGGACAGGCCTCTTGAACACTGAAGCTTTCTTT. Its translation: CASSIGTGLLNTEAFF.

The V and J genes are TRBV5-1 and TRBJ1-1, with D tentatively TRBD1 (5 bases). The germline V gene encodes CDR1 SGHRS and CDR2 YFSETQ. V was pared by 4 bases and J by 2 bases, with 15 bases between. The CDR3 has 15 amino acids. CDR3 DNA sequence: TGCGCCAGCAGCCGCGGGGCGGCAGGAAACACTGAAGCTTTCTTT. It encodes CASSRGAAGNTEAFF.

A few counts support this clone. The rearrangement links TRBV27 to TRBJ1-1; D not certain. Trimming removed 4 bases at V and 4 bases at J, with 10 bases between. Germline-derived CDR1 and CDR2 are MNHEY and SMNVEV (reference sequence). CDR3 size: 13 residues. Here the CDR3 reads CASSSLEGTEAFF. The CDR3 nucleotides read TGTGCCAGCAGTTCCCTAGAGGGCACTGAAGCTTTCTTT.

This clone was picked up a small number of times. The chain recombines TRBV12-2 with TRBJ1-5; the table assigns TRBD1, which was not confirmed against the DNA. TRBV12-2 is given as a pseudogene. The CDR3 sequence is 17 residues long. The CDR3 region is CASRLGAGSVRNQPQHF. As DNA, the CDR3 is TGTGCAAGTCGCTTGGGGGCAGGTTCGGTGCGAAATCAGCCCCAGCATTTT.

The J gene is TRBJ2-7, the V gene TRBV27; TRBD2 matches 8 bases. The germline V gene encodes CDR1 MNHEY and CDR2 SMNVEV (reference sequence). The CDR3 runs to 14 residues. V gave up 3 bases and J gave up 2 bases; unmatched junction bases: 3. The CDR3 sequence is CASSFRGGPYEQYF. The DNA of the CDR3 is TGTGCCAGCAGTTTCCGGGGGGGCCCCTACGAGCAGTACTTC.

The chain uses TRBV2 and TRBJ1-4; possibly TRBD1 for D (5 bases). Germline values: CDR1 SNHLY, CDR2 FYNNEI. V lost 7 bases and J lost 4, with 10 bases in between. CDR3 size: 13 residues. The CDR3 loop reads CASTSGNNEKLFF. The DNA for the CDR3 is TGTGCCAGCACGTCAGGGAATAATGAAAAACTGTTTTTT.

The V and J genes are TRBV4-1 and TRBJ1-2; 9 bases are a match to TRBD1. The CDR3 runs to 22 residues. Germline V gene lookup returns CDR1 MGHRA and CDR2 YSYEKL. The ends lost 0 bases at V and 2 bases at J; junction bases unmatched: 22. The CDR3 protein is CASSQDWYLVRDREKANYGYTF. The CDR3 DNA sequence: TGCGCCAGCAGCCAAGATTGGTATCTAGTCCGGGACAGGGAAAAGGCAAACTATGGCTACACCTTC.

V gene TRBV19 combines with J gene TRBJ2-5, with TRBD2 matching 7 bases. Germline V gives CDR1 LNHDA, CDR2 SQIVND (reference sequence). Trimming took 5 bases from V and 0 from J; bases not matched to a gene: 6. This CDR3 spans 15 amino acids. CDR3 sequence: CASSQGGYNQETQYF. The CDR3 DNA reads as TGTGCCAGTAGTCAGGGAGGGTATAACCAAGAGACCCAGTACTTC.

This chain links TRBV19 with TRBJ2-1, with TRBD2 identical over 9 bases. Germline V gene sequence: CDR1 LNHDA, CDR2 SQIVND (reference sequence). V gave up 7 bases and J gave up 2 bases; unmatched junction bases: 3. CDR3 length: 14 amino acids. The CDR3: CASMRGGTYNEQFF. DNA for the CDR3: TGTGCCAGTATGCGGGGGGGAACCTACAATGAGCAGTTCTTC.

V is TRBV29-1 and J is TRBJ1-3; 7 nucleotides match TRBD1. Unmatched junction bases numbered 15, after V lost 6 bases and J lost 4 bases. Germline V CDR1 and CDR2: SQVTM, ANQGSEA. The CDR3 totals 16 residues. The CDR3: CSVVGEQGPLGNTIYF. The CDR3 nucleotides read TGCAGCGTCGTAGGGGAACAGGGGCCCCTAGGAAACACCATATATTTT.

The sample holds a few counts of this clone. The CDR3 DNA sequence: TGTGCCAGCAGCCCTGGAGGTCAGGGGGGCGAGCAGTACTTC. Encoded protein: CASSPGGQGGEQYF. The gene calls are TRBV28 and TRBJ2-7, with D tentatively TRBD1 (7 bases). CDR1 is MDHEN, CDR2 SYDVKM, per germline. The CDR3 runs 14 residues. Trimming took 6 bases from V and 6 from J, leaving 18 bases between them.

The chain combines TRBV28 with TRBJ2-5; TRBD2 might be the D (6 bases). The V end lost 5 bases, the J end lost 4 bases, and 11 bases lay between the germline ends. Germline CDR1 is MDHEN and CDR2 is SYDVKM. The CDR3 has 13 amino acids. CDR3 sequence (DNA): TGTGCCAGCAGTCCACGGACTATAGAGACCCAGTACTTC. As protein: CASSPRTIETQYF.